This TCR beta chain derives from a study of shared clonotypes between healthy human individuals. Looking at the study overall: Three CD4 naive, three CD4 memory, two CD8 naive and one CD8 memory plate were used per donor.

Worth noting for this clone: What it binds is unknown.

Assay execution took place at the deep level. Each subset's genomic DNA was split evenly across several immunoSEQ plates. Some clones are missing from TCRdb's copy, which holds only in-frame ones; the method was immunoSEQ multiplex PCR. This table has some 580,000 clones, 98% appearing once. Selected positively for CCR7 and CD45RO-negative, naive CD8 cells excluded terminally differentiated effector memory CD45RA+ cells. Losses at the gene ends were 7 bases for V and 3 bases for J; bases not matched to a gene: 8. Per germline, CDR1 MDHEN and CDR2 SYDVKM. CDR3 length: 15 residues. Study-wide points: Clonotypes shared by all four sorted-subset donors had higher generation probabilities than non-shared clonotypes.

V usage is TRBV28 and J usage is TRBJ1-5, with 8 positions matching TRBD1. This TCR derives from a man aged 30 to 45 in good health. The sample taken for sequencing was naive CD8+ T cells sorted from blood. CDR3 region: CASKDREKNNQPQHF. In DNA form, the CDR3 reads TGTGCCAGCAAGGACAGGGAAAAAAACAATCAGCCCCAGCATTTT. Using reference TRBV28 and TRBJ1-5 for the parts outside the CDR3, the full variable domain is DVKVTQSSRYLVKRTGEKVFLECVQDMDHENMFWYRQDPGLGLRLIYFSYDVKMKEKGDIPEGYSVSREKKERFSLILESASTNQTSMYLCASKDREKNNQPQHFGDGTRLSIL.